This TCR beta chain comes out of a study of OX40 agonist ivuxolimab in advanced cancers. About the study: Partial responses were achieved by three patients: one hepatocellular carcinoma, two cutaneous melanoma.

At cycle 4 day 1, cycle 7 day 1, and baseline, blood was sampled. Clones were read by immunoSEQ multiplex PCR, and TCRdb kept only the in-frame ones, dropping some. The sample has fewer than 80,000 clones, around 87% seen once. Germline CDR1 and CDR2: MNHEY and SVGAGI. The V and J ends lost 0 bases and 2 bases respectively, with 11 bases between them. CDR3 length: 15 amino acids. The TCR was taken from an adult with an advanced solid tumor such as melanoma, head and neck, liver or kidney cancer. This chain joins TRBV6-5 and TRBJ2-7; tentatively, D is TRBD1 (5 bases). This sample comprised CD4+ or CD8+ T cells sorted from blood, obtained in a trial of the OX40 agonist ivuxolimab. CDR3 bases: TGTGCCAGCAGTTACTCTCAGCCCAGGGCCTACGAGCAGTACTTC. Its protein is CASSYSQPRAYEQYF.